The TCR beta chain under discussion was sequenced for a study of blood T cell repertoires in COVID-19 (TCRdb year 2020). Some background on the complete study: Samples covering the acute and convalescent phases of COVID-19 were provided by collaborators in the United States, Italy and Spain. The repertoires were made available in a free public database intended to serve as a resource for research on the immune response to SARS-CoV-2. Where available, HLA class I and class II types were taken from metadata supplied by the sample provider and were not determined by assay-based typing. The prospective study material was composed of cDNA or gDNA derived from T cells, B-cell-depleted T cells, or PBMCs. Deeply sampled blood TCRbeta repertoires from subjects exposed to, actively infected with, or recovered from COVID-19 were included in the dataset. The samples were drawn from the first 160 participants of the ongoing ImmuneRACE study and from 1,200 or so subjects provided by 6 global collaborators. Sample metadata almost always included a de-identified subject ID, COVID-19 status, age in years and sex. Study-wide conclusions, independent of this receptor: How much clinical and demographic metadata was included differed by source and by participant, and the metadata was provided uncurated.

TCRbeta CDR3 regions were amplified from genomic DNA using the immunoSEQ Assay, a bias-controlled multiplex PCR. The original methods were these. Nucleated cell counts per sample were estimated from amplification of reference gene primers within the assay. Sequence reads were collapsed and filtered to measure the absolute abundance of every unique TCRbeta CDR3 rearrangement. For each sample, productive Simpson clonality was calculated as the square root of Simpson's diversity index over productive rearrangements. TCRdb holds this immuneACCESS table with in-frame rearrangements only. Some clones are missing; in checked studies, unresolved V genes explain under half, and the rest has no known cause. The DNA gave D and trimming, while V, J and clone size come from that table. A total of some 260,000 clones appear in this sample, around 88% of them only once. Just under 9% of the sample rests with the top ten.

This clone was recorded only once. No cognate antigen has been identified for it. There are no base qualities to consult, and no much larger clone falls within one base. Participants in the prospective study were enrolled through a virtual design, were aged about 18 to 100 years, and lived in approximately 24 United States geographic areas. In the prospective study, participants were assigned to cohorts based on the clinical history participants reported in a screening survey and a study questionnaire. For ImmuneRACE Cohort 3, a participant was defined as recovered based on two consecutive negative NP/OP PCR tests, clearance by a healthcare professional, or resolution of symptoms. Mobile phlebotomists in the prospective study collected whole blood, serum and a nasopharyngeal or oropharyngeal swab from every participant. Additional blood draws and questionnaires over an approximately 2-month period could optionally be provided by prospective study participants. Before DNA extraction, blood samples from the prospective study were shipped at room temperature or frozen.

Trimming removed 4 bases from V and 4 bases from J; the gene matches leave 5 bases unexplained. There are 14 amino acids in the CDR3, from cysteine to phenylalanine inclusive. Just CDR3 DNA is preserved here, 42 bases in frame from base 1. For CDR1 and CDR2, the germline V gene lists MNHEY and SVGEGT. This clonotype originated in a man aged 35-49 years who had recovered from COVID-19. Specimen: PBMCs or T cells enriched from blood (not recorded which). The sequence joins TRBV6-2 or TRBV6-3 to TRBJ1-2; 8 middle bases align to TRBD1. The CDR3 corresponds to CASSLGQVPYGYTF. The nucleotide sequence is TGTGCCAGCAGTTTGGGACAGGTGCCCTATGGCTACACCTTC.